The subject of this entry is one T cell receptor beta chain. This clone's antigen is unknown. No much larger clone is present one base from it, and per-base qualities are unavailable. The sequencer listed for this sample is Illumina HiSeq 2500. Quantitative 5'-RACE with molecular barcodes was the method used to prepare the TCR beta libraries. The study's processing was this. Disease-linked TCR variants were identified with a new computational method built on a probabilistic model of VDJ rearrangement. Clones were called with MiXCR by TCRdb after fastp trimmed the public reads at Q25, and only in-frame beta chains were retained. Every CDR3 protein is listed once, alongside the most common genes and DNA of its rows. The V and J calls follow TCRdb's processing rather than the paper's. For this sample the table gives about 150,000 distinct CDR3 sequences, of which around 42% were detected only once. The biggest ten clones account for approximately 14% of the sample.

Synovial fluid samples were matched to blood samples from the same ankylosing spondylitis patients. The entry originates in a study of CD8 T cells in ankylosing spondylitis (dated by TCRdb to about 2017). With respect to the entire study: The study profiled T cell receptor beta repertoires in healthy donors and ankylosing spondylitis patients to find disease-linked TCR variants. The whole study cohort included 108 healthy donors and around 25 ankylosing spondylitis patients. Peripheral blood was sampled, and synovial fluid was additionally collected from ankylosing spondylitis patients.

The full study reports these points: Some TCR beta motif variants had previously been reported in synovial fluid and blood of reactive arthritis patients, which suggested common disease-initiation mechanisms. According to the report, matched synovial fluid samples from ankylosing spondylitis patients were significantly enriched for the disease-linked clones. The disease-linked clones showed a CD8+ phenotype and occurred at relatively low frequencies in peripheral blood. Blood from ankylosing spondylitis patients appeared to be characterized by a TCR beta motif made up of seven or eight highly homologous amino acid variants.

The receptor was derived from a male donor with ankylosing spondylitis. Sequenced sample: synovial fluid, either unsorted or a sorted T cell fraction (not recorded which).

The CDR3 protein is CASSQEQRGTGWYGYTF. At the DNA level, the sequence is TGCGCCAGCAGCCAAGAACAAAGGGGGACAGGGTGGTACGGCTACACCTTC. The rearrangement combines TRBV4-1 with TRBJ1-2, and 9 bases in between align with TRBD1. Ends trimmed: V by 0 bases, J by 8 bases; bases unmatched to a gene: 13. Via the germline V gene, CDR1 is MGHRA and CDR2 YSYEKL. The CDR3 covers 17 residues, taking in both the cysteine and the phenylalanine. CDR3 DNA only is kept here, 51 bases in frame from base 1.